These 7 T cell receptor beta chains originate from one sample sequenced in a study of liver allograft versus peripheral blood T cells. Study details: Hepatic allograft T cell receptor repertoires were evaluated relative to those present in recipients' peripheral blood.

TCRdb fed the reads into MiXCR, producing one record per CDR3 protein. The profile covers about 3,600 distinct CDR3 sequences, with around 15% appearing a single time and about an eighth taken by the ten largest. These receptors all come from a human patient who had a liver transplant. Some T cells may be supplied by the graft donor.

This clonotype has a count of ten or more. The chain uses TRBV6-5 and TRBJ1-1, with D tentatively TRBD1 (5 bases). From germline, CDR1 is MNHEY and CDR2 SVGAGI. The CDR3 has 15 amino acids. The germline V and J ends were trimmed by 7 bases and 3 bases, with 18 bases remaining between them. The CDR3 protein is CASTVMGGTDTEAFF. The CDR3 coding sequence is TGTGCCAGCACCGTAATGGGCGGGACGGACACTGAAGCTTTCTTT.

By sample fraction, this clonotype is medium-sized. This chain joins TRBV6-2 or TRBV6-3 and TRBJ2-7; either TRBD1 or TRBD2 may fit D (5 bases each). Trimming shortened V by 7 bases and J by 3 bases, and 16 bases separated the two germline ends. The CDR3 loop spans 14 amino acids. Germline assignment: CDR1 MNHEY and CDR2 SVGEGT. CDR3 nucleotides: TGTGCCAGCACGCACCCCAGGGACGGCTACGAGCAGTACTTC. Its protein product is CASTHPRDGYEQYF.

Regarding this clonotype: This likely stems from a read error, as it lies one base from a far larger clone. The CDR3 nucleotides are TGTGCCAACAGTCCTCACTATGGCTACACCTTC. This translates into CANSPHYGYTF. The V gene is TRBV6-5, the J gene TRBJ1-2; D gene uncertain. CDR1 and CDR2 (germline): MNHEY, SVGAGI. The CDR3 is 11 amino acids.

The chain is built from TRBV12-3 or TRBV12-4 and TRBJ1-1; 8 bases match TRBD1. The CDR3 extends over 15 amino acids. The trim removed 3 bases at V and 6 bases at J, leaving 9 bases unmatched. DNA for the CDR3: TGTGCCAGCAGTTTCCCACAGGGGGAGCACTCTGAAGCTTTCTTT. This codes for CASSFPQGEHSEAFF.

A remark on this clonotype: A far larger clone is only one base removed, so a read error is likely. The chain is built from TRBV12-5 and TRBJ1-4; D is ambiguous. The CDR3 is 15 residues long. Germline V lookup: CDR1 LGHNT, CDR2 FRNRAP. CDR3 in DNA: TGTGCCAGCAGCGTGACGACAAGGTCTAATGAAAAACTGTTTTTT. This translates into CASSVTTRSNEKLFF.

This clonotype came up a few times. This chain links TRBV2 with TRBJ2-7; D gene uncertain. This CDR3 spans 14 amino acids. CDR1 and CDR2 (germline): SNHLY, FYNNEI. Deletions cut 10 bases from V and 1 base from J, with 17 bases between. The CDR3: CAIKVHEMSYEQYF. The CDR3 DNA is TGTGCCATCAAAGTCCATGAGATGTCCTACGAGCAGTACTTC.

This clonotype is classed as medium-sized. CDR3: CASSLIATNEKLFF. Here the CDR3 DNA reads TGTGCCAGCAGCCTAATAGCAACTAATGAAAAACTGTTTTTT. The chain carries TRBV5-6 and TRBJ1-4, with D uncertain. The CDR3 loop spans 14 amino acids. CDR1 SGHDT and CDR2 YYEEEE come from the germline V gene. The ends were cut back, 4 bases at V and 0 bases at J, with 7 bases in the middle.